This T cell receptor (beta chain) was found in a study of human T cells and chemical hapten exposure. In TCRdb, the RACE reads were re-called with MiXCR into one record per CDR3 protein. Of about 350,000 distinct CDR3 sequences in the sample, roughly 6% are singletons; the top ten hold around 8%. The V and J ends lost 2 bases and 6 bases, in that order; junction bases with no gene match: 6. Germline lookup yields CDR1 SGHTA and CDR2 FQGNSA. CDR3 length equals 15 residues. The sample's time point: pre-sensitization, week 0. Treatment specified: therapeutic diphenylcyclopropenone sensitization with weekly scalp DPC. Non-pregnant alopecia patients aged 18 to 70, suitable for DPC therapy. This clonotype showed up many times. What it binds is unknown. Findings and limits, study-wide: It was expanded TCRs that formed significantly more large CDR3 similarity clusters than controls did.

The chain couples TRBV7-2 to TRBJ2-1, with TRBD1 matching over 8 bases. The material was whole blood, obtained in connection with sensitization to the hapten diphenylcyclopropenone (DPC). The origin of this receptor is a woman younger than 35 with alopecia areata. Some clones in this sample may be carry-over from other donors' samples. The CDR3 DNA is TGTGCCAGCAGCTTAAGGGGACAGGCGATCAATGAGCAGTTCTTC. This encodes CASSLRGQAINEQFF.